What follows describes a single TCR beta chain. Its specific antigen is unknown. Nothing much larger sits one base from this clone, and base qualities are not available. The record originates from a study of cytomegalovirus exposure and HLA in healthy donors (dated by TCRdb to the late 2010s). Study-wide context: An earlier analysis of a few hundred of the donors reported about 260 Gb of sequence data and around 100 million unique TCR beta sequences obtained from 150 million to 200 million T cells. An early release covering roughly 640 HLA-typed donors comprised about 300 gigabases of sequencing data and approximately 85 million unique TCR sequences. Of the roughly 390 genotyped donors, roughly 80% were placed in the genetic ancestry cluster associated with self-reported Caucasian donors. The study was designed to test whether signatures of past pathogen exposure could be identified by cataloging public T cell receptors. The study profiled the T cell repertoires of approximately 700 subjects by immunosequencing and related them to cytomegalovirus serostatus. Besides the first cohort of hundreds of subjects, a separate validation cohort made up of roughly 120 different subjects was used. To predict cytomegalovirus infection status, the study brought together high-throughput TCR immunosequencing, statistical association of individual TCRs with disease status, and machine learning. To study patterns of TCR occurrence, a later analysis re-analyzed previously published TCR beta repertoires from 500 to 850 donors and added high-resolution HLA genotyping. Rather than using new phenotypic data, the later analysis identified candidate immune exposures from TCR beta sequences and from how often those sequences occurred across donors. In an earlier analysis of around 540 of the donors, high-throughput TCR beta sequencing was used to judge whether each TCR beta V gene segment behaved as functional or pseudogenic. Donor age, sex, ethnicity and CMV serostatus were collected together with the repertoire data. A later genetic analysis used genome-wide SNP genotypes for about three fifths of the roughly 700 donors, treating that subset as a discovery cohort. Every repertoire in the discovery cohort had been generated on one and the same sequencing platform. HLA typing covered class I and class II loci at four-digit resolution. The number of donors typed differed by locus, with about 629-630 for A, B, C, DRB1 and DQB1, more than 500 for DQA1, about 610 for DPA1, and roughly 450 for DPB1. Four to six DR-DQ haplotypes were handled as single units for association and clustering, since linkage in the cohort was strong. Among around 400 genotyped donors of the cohort, an average of approximately 230,000 unique TCR beta nucleotide sequences were sequenced per donor, around 20% of them non-productive. Overall results and qualifications from the work: It was suggested by the authors that the approach could potentially be generalized to other disease states and immunological phenotypes. A cluster of highly shared sequence variants was judged likely to be a technical artifact of the sequencing pipeline. A later analysis associated around 16,000 TCR beta sequences with specific HLA alleles at a false discovery rate of 0.05. In both the original and validation cohorts, the classifier was reported to diagnose cytomegalovirus status with high specificity and sensitivity. In vitro tests confirmed that a few of the cytomegalovirus-associated TCR beta chains recognize cytomegalovirus antigens. Because counts were too low, about 15 rarely observed V segments, including chromosome 9 orphons, were left out of the earlier analysis of approximately 580 of the donors. A later genetic analysis associated a missense DCLRE1C variant with V-gene and J-gene trimming of TCR beta chains, and an independent cohort replicated the association. Because some donors lacked HLA typing at each locus, the association tests relied only on the typed subset. In an earlier analysis of fewer than 750 of the donors, most TCR beta V segments were observed in productive rearrangements about 90% or about 30% of the time, broadly matching IMGT annotations. A later genetic analysis reported fewer N-insertions in productive TCRs among donors in an Asian-associated ancestry cluster than the approximately 670-donor mean. A later analysis found that most CMV-associated TCR beta chains appeared HLA-restricted, with HLA associations seemingly driven largely by CMV exposure. Presence/absence analyses assumed roughly uniform sequencing depth across donors, an assumption that may not hold. According to a later analysis, TCR association rates differed among HLA loci, with DRB1 alleles showing the most associated TCRs and HLA-C alleles showing the fewest. In this cohort, only TCR beta chains were sequenced, and detectable features were limited by the absence of alpha or paired-chain data. In a later analysis, HLA-associated TCR beta chains were found to be more clonally expanded and to have lower generation probabilities than equally common non-associated chains. Linkage disequilibrium might explain the correlated functional status among segregating V segments, but an unknown experimental factor could not be ruled out. Most TCR sequences were observed very rarely across donors, whereas some public TCRs were present in many individuals. Because the 87-base-pair reads could not distinguish some IMGT-functional V segments, including TRBV6-2 and TRBV6-3, those segments were excluded. A further reported finding was that TCR beta sequences accurately predicted the HLA-A and HLA-B alleles for most subjects in the first cohort. A later analysis reported that several top co-occurrence clusters appeared linked to parvovirus B19, influenza, CMV and Epstein-Barr virus. Immune exposure information for the cohort was limited to CMV serostatus. When HLA alleles, especially DR and DQ, strongly co-occurred, TCR associations were difficult to assign to individual alleles. A total of roughly 160 TCR beta chains were listed by the study as associated with cytomegalovirus.

In total, approximately 690 healthy bone marrow donors made up the cohort. At the time of sampling, every cohort member was nominally healthy, though immune exposures that went unrecorded were likely present. The donor was CMV seronegative and was included in the group of a few hundred seronegative cohort members. Each donor provided a peripheral blood sample, and peripheral blood mononuclear cells were used for TCR beta sequencing. Genomic DNA was extracted from the blood cell samples with the Qiagen DNeasy Blood Extraction Kit. Libraries were constructed by the immunoSEQ multiplex PCR assay. A mixture of 60 forward primers for TCR Vbeta segments and 13 reverse primers for TCR Jbeta segments was used in the multiplex PCR. A multiplex PCR assay on genomic DNA amplified the CDR3 region of rearranged TCR beta genes. The amplified TCR beta libraries were sequenced on the Illumina HiSeq System as 87-base-pair reads. Regarding the original processing steps: Across the 666 repertoires, a later analysis counted 78 million or so unique TCR beta chains, roughly 11 million of which were shared by at least two donors. Raw reads were error-corrected and collapsed into unique sequences with a nearest-neighbor algorithm that merged closely related sequences to remove PCR and sequencing errors. V, D and J gene segments were assigned by aligning CDR3 sequences to IMGT reference sequences. For a sequence to be retained, a match of at least six nucleotides was required to both a V gene segment and a J gene segment. A rearrangement was called productive if the CDR3 had no stop codons and remained in frame with V and J, and every other rearrangement was called non-productive. Following IMGT convention, CDR3 was defined as the stretch from the second conserved V-encoded cysteine to the conserved J-encoded phenylalanine. The earlier analysis of roughly 590 of the donors excluded any sequence lacking an unambiguous match to a single V gene segment. An earlier analysis of almost 600 of the donors classified V segments as functional when productive rearrangements were above 56.7% and as segregating when the standard deviation between donors was above 5%. A statistical classification framework was developed to diagnose cytomegalovirus status using the catalog of TCR beta chain sequences. In a later analysis, TCR nucleotide sequences were compared against IMGT/GENE-DB human TR gene sequences so that V and J genes could be assigned. Using the TCRdist pipeline, a later analysis assigned CDR3 sequences along with most-parsimonious VDJ recombination scenarios. In a later analysis, each TCR beta chain was defined by its CDR3 amino acid sequence together with its V-gene family, and reads without a unique V-gene family were excluded. In a later analysis, approximately 590 highly shared, low-generation-probability nucleotide sequences were removed to address suspected cross-contamination and a sequencing artifact. For each public chain, a later analysis derived a clonal expansion index from normalized ranks of inferred template counts within each repertoire. Generation probabilities in a later analysis came from a VDJ recombination model fitted to out-of-frame rearrangements, and those results were checked against IGoR. In a later analysis, TCR-TCR, TCR-HLA and TCR-CMV co-occurrence was scored with hypergeometric tests, and a repertoire-size bias correction was applied to TCR pairs. False discovery rates were estimated in a later analysis by permuting HLA or CMV assignments 20 times. In a later analysis, co-occurring TCRs were grouped using DBSCAN, and TCRdist sequence similarity was added for clustering within HLA-allele-positive subsets. Repertoires with fewer than 30,000 or more than 120,000 public chains were left out of co-occurrence clustering, as were five repertoires with anomalous nucleotide sharing. The clones in this table, taken by TCRdb from immuneACCESS, are in-frame only. Not every clone is retained; where verified, under half of the shortfall comes from an unresolved V gene, and the cause of the rest is unknown. For V, J and clone size, that table is used; D and trimming come from the DNA. The sample includes about 130,000 clones, with 80% observed a single time. The ten largest clones add up to roughly 4% of the sample.

The CDR1 and CDR2 encoded by the germline V gene are SGHTA and FQGNSA. The CDR3 starts with the cysteine, ends with the phenylalanine, and has 13 residues. Only the CDR3 part of the read is kept: 39 bases, read in frame from the first base. The junction carries 12 bases between V and J, which are trimmed by 8 bases and 7 bases respectively. In this chain, TRBV7-2 is recombined with TRBJ1-6; 5 matching bases give a weak D call of TRBD1. This clonotype originated in a woman between 35 and 50 years old in good health and CMV-seronegative. What was sequenced was PBMCs. DNA sequence: TGTGCCAGCGGGACTGAAAGAAATTCACCCCTCCACTTT. This encodes CASGTERNSPLHF.